The 7 T cell receptor beta chains listed next were all sequenced from one sample in a study of T cell responses to AZD1222 COVID-19 vaccine. Only in-frame clones appear in the TCRdb table, and some are missing; sequencing was by immunoSEQ multiplex PCR. The data contain about 120,000 clones, roughly nine tenths of them seen just once; the ten biggest clones take up about 10%. Sequencing was performed on peripheral blood, taken on day 0 of AZD1222 vaccination. The receptors were gathered from an adult in good health.

The chain employs TRBV29-1 and TRBJ1-1, with D unresolved. This CDR3 contains 13 residues. Trimming left V 6 bases short and J 1 base short, with 12 bases between. CDR1 and CDR2 (germline): SQVTM, ANQGSEA. CDR3 nucleotides: TGCAGCGTCGTACCTCGGCCGAACACTGAAGCTTTCTTT. Translation: CSVVPRPNTEAFF. Variable domain in full (rest from reference TRBV29-1 and TRBJ1-1): SAVISQKPSRDICQRGTSLTIQCQVDSQVTMMFWYRQQPGQSLTLIATANQGSEATYESGFVIDKFPISRPNLTFSTLTVSNMSPEDSSIYLCSVVPRPNTEAFFGQGTRLTVV.

V gene TRBV11-2 combines with J gene TRBJ1-3, with TRBD1 as a possible D gene (5 bases). Trimming cost V 6 bases and J 0 bases, with 15 bases left between them. CDR3 length equals 16 residues. The germline gives CDR1 SGHAT, CDR2 FQNNGV. CDR3 sequence: CASRPPGRSSGNTIYF. DNA for the CDR3: TGTGCCAGCAGACCTCCGGGACGAAGCTCTGGAAACACCATATATTTT.

V gene TRBV11-3 combines with J gene TRBJ1-1; D not resolved. The V end was cut by 2 bases, the J end by 10 bases, with 11 bases between. The germline V gene has CDR1 SGHNT and CDR2 YENEEA. The CDR3 is 12 amino acids. CDR3 sequence (DNA): TGTGCCAGCAGCTTATACGGGCGTCTAGCTTTCTTT. This translates into CASSLYGRLAFF.

This rearrangement joins TRBV7-2 to TRBJ2-7; D is perhaps TRBD2 (5 bases). V was clipped by 1 base and J by 2 bases, with 12 bases between them. The V gene's germline CDR1 is SGHTA and CDR2 FQGNSA. The CDR3 is 15 residues long. The chain's CDR3 is CASSLDGGPTYEQYF. CDR3 nucleotides: TGTGCCAGCAGCTTAGATGGAGGCCCCACCTACGAGCAGTACTTC.

This clone was counted between two and nine times. The J gene is TRBJ1-2, the V gene TRBV9, with D perhaps matching TRBD1 (6 bases). The length of the CDR3 is 15 residues. Germline V gives CDR1 SGDLS, CDR2 YYNGEE. Deletions cut 4 bases from V and 4 bases from J, with 17 bases between. Here the CDR3 DNA reads TGTGCCAGCAGCTCAAGTCTACAGGGAACCTATGGCTACACCTTC. Its protein product is CASSSSLQGTYGYTF.

The V and J genes are TRBV5-4 and TRBJ2-7; a possible D gene is TRBD1 (6 bases). V was shortened by 4 bases and J by 2 bases, with 13 bases between the two germline ends. The CDR3 has 14 amino acids. Germline V gene data show CDR1 as SGHNT and CDR2 as YYREEE (reference sequence). The CDR3 DNA follows: TGTGCCAGCAGCGTGAGTGACAGGACCTACGAGCAGTACTTC. Protein sequence: CASSVSDRTYEQYF. Based on the CDR3 plus reference TRBV5-4 and TRBJ2-7, the full variable domain is ETGVTQSPTHLIKTRGQQVTLRCSSQSGHNTVSWYQQALGQGPQFIFQYYREEENGRGNFPPRFSGLQFPNYSSELNVNALELDDSALYLCASSVSDRTYEQYFGPGTRLTVT.

This chain connects TRBV28 to TRBJ1-6; D call uncertain. Germline CDR1 is MDHEN and CDR2 is SYDVKM. V was clipped by 5 bases and J by 0 bases, with 8 bases between them. The CDR3 is 15 residues long. CDR3 residues: CASSPESSYNSPLHF. CDR3 DNA sequence: TGTGCCAGCAGTCCCGAGAGCTCCTATAATTCACCCCTCCACTTT.